These 23 T cell receptor beta chains share one sample of origin, sequenced in a study of breast tumors, draining lymph nodes, adjacent tissues. Breast cancer patients provided tissue from their axillary draining lymph nodes. TCRdb processed the multiplex PCR reads anew with MiXCR; each CDR3 protein has one entry. Found here are some 150,000 distinct CDR3 sequences, about 20% of them singletons; the top ten hold under 3%. Sequenced: axillary lymph node tissue. These receptors all stem from a female donor with breast cancer. Some clones in this sample may be carry-over from other donors' samples.

The sample holds many counts of this clonotype. V and J are TRBV28 and TRBJ2-7, with D unclear. The CDR3 totals 12 residues. Per germline, CDR1 MDHEN and CDR2 SYDVKM. V dropped 6 bases and J dropped 4 bases, with 10 bases sitting between them. The CDR3 nucleotides are TGTGCCAGCAGCTTGGCCTCATACGAGCAGTACTTC. This translates into CASSLASYEQYF.

Comments on this clonotype: This may be a read error, as it is one base from a much larger clone. This rearrangement joins TRBV15 to TRBJ1-3, with D hard to call. The germline CDR1 and CDR2 sequences are LNHNV and YYDKDF (reference sequence). This CDR3 is 13 amino acids long. CDR3 bases: TGTGCCACCAGCAGCACATCTGGAAGCACCATATATTTT. Amino acids: CATSSTSGSTIYF.

The table lists this clonotype with many counts. The CDR3 region is CASRKPYGTGKGTASRDEQFF. The CDR3 DNA reads TGTGCCAGCAGGAAACCATACGGGACAGGGAAAGGGACCGCCTCTAGGGATGAGCAGTTCTTC. The V gene is TRBV12-3 or TRBV12-4, the J gene TRBJ2-1, with 9 bases that match TRBD1. V lost 6 bases and J lost 8; bases outside the gene matches: 29. CDR3 length: 21 residues.

In its sample, this clonotype was seen a few times. The CDR3 spells CATSDMDSSYNEQFF. The CDR3 DNA sequence: TGTGCCACCAGTGATATGGACAGTTCCTACAATGAGCAGTTCTTC. The chain employs TRBV24-1 and TRBJ2-1, with a weak D call TRBD1 (6 bases). This CDR3 comprises 15 residues. CDR1 is KGHDR and CDR2 is SFDVKD in the germline V gene. V lost 3 bases, J lost 1 base, and 9 bases lay in between.

Concerning this clonotype: A much larger clone lies a single base off, so this may be a read error. The chain recombines TRBV12-3 or TRBV12-4 with TRBJ2-1, with TRBD2 identical over 13 bases. The CDR3 spans 14 residues. The V gene end was trimmed by 6 bases and the J gene end by 8 bases; junction bases not matched to a gene: 4. Here the CDR3 reads CASRGTSGVDEQFF. The CDR3 nucleotides are TGTGCCAGCAGGGGGACTAGCGGGGTCGATGAGCAGTTCTTC.

This clonotype was seen ten or more times. The rearrangement links TRBV2 to TRBJ2-7; tentatively, D is TRBD2 (6 bases). In germline, CDR1 is SNHLY, CDR2 FYNNEI. This CDR3 comprises 14 residues. The ends were cut back, 4 bases at V and 2 bases at J, with 12 bases in the middle. The DNA for the CDR3 is TGTGCCAGCAGTGTCCTAGCGCCCCCCTACGAGCAGTACTTC. This translates into CASSVLAPPYEQYF.

This clonotype was counted a few times. The chain uses TRBV18 and TRBJ2-3, with TRBD2 matching 7 bases. V was pared by 5 bases and J by 4 bases, with 9 bases of the junction left unmatched. Germline V CDR1 and CDR2: KGHSH, LQKENI. This CDR3 is built from 15 residues. CDR3 bases: TGTGCCAGCTCAGATCTAGCGGAGCGGGCAGATACGCAGTATTTT. Its translation is CASSDLAERADTQYF.

Comments on this clonotype: A much larger clonotype is one base distant, so this may be a read error. V and J are TRBV5-4 and TRBJ2-7, with no clear D. V was shortened by 6 bases and J by 2 bases, with 9 bases between the two germline ends. Germline V gene data show CDR1 as SGHNT and CDR2 as YYREEE (reference sequence). The CDR3 runs 12 residues. CDR3 loop: CASTGLTYEQYF. For the CDR3, the DNA is TGTGCCAGCACCGGCCTTACCTACGAGCAGTACTTC.

With respect to this clonotype: Just one base apart from a much larger clone, this may be a read error. This is likely a read error, given that the CDR3 carries no conserved phenylalanine or tryptophan at its end. This chain joins TRBV4-3 and TRBJ2-7, with TRBD1 matching 8 bases. Per germline, CDR1 LGHNA and CDR2 YSLEER. The CDR3 loop spans 16 amino acids. The junction had 11 bases not matched to a gene; V was cut back by 4 bases and J by 3 bases. The CDR3 DNA is TGCGCCAGCAGCCCCGGCCGTCCCGGACAGGGCTACGAGCAGTACCTC. This gives the protein CASSPGRPGQGYEQYL.

This clonotype was counted at least ten times. V is TRBV27 and J is TRBJ2-7, with 12 bases matching TRBD2. V lost 6 bases, J lost 2 bases, and 5 bases stayed unmatched. The CDR3 length is 15 residues. Germline V gene sequence: CDR1 MNHEY, CDR2 SMNVEV (reference sequence). The CDR3 region is CASRRTSGRTYEQYF. The CDR3 DNA sequence: TGTGCCAGCAGACGAACTAGCGGGAGGACCTACGAGCAGTACTTC.

This clonotype was counted a single time. A much larger clone sits a single nucleotide away, making a read error possible. V and J are TRBV20-1 and TRBJ2-1; 7 bases are shared with TRBD2. The CDR3 is 15 residues long. Germline V lookup: CDR1 DFQATT, CDR2 SNEGSKA (reference sequence). The CDR3, as DNA: TGCAGTGCCGTCAATCTAGCGGACGGTTACAATAAGCAGTTCTTC. This encodes CSAVNLADGYNKQFF.

This clonotype was observed many times. The chain links TRBV7-3 to TRBJ2-3, with TRBD2 matching over 7 bases. Trimming at V came to 5 bases and at J to 0 bases, leaving 8 bases not matched to a gene. CDR3 size: 16 residues. The germline V gene encodes CDR1 SGHTA and CDR2 FQGTGA. CDR3 sequence: CASSEAGTTSTDTQYF. The CDR3 nucleotides read TGTGCCAGCAGCGAGGCCGGGACTACTAGCACAGATACGCAGTATTTT.

The chain uses TRBV20-1 and TRBJ1-6, with unresolved D. The V gene's germline CDR1 is DFQATT and CDR2 SNEGSKA (reference sequence). Trimming took 0 bases from V and 10 from J, leaving 16 bases between them. This CDR3 is 15 amino acids long. The CDR3 region is CSARDHGRFNSPLHF. The CDR3 DNA reads as TGCAGTGCTAGAGATCACGGGCGGTTCAACTCACCCCTCCACTTT.

Comment on this clonotype: A much larger clonotype is one base distant, so this may be a read error. The V and J genes are TRBV3-1 and TRBJ2-1; TRBD2 agrees at 9 bases. CDR3 length: 15 amino acids. Germline trimming cut 7 bases from V and 12 bases from J; bases unmatched to any gene: 16. CDR1 LGHDT and CDR2 YNNKEL come from the germline V gene (reference sequence). This CDR3 is CASKGGLAGRDGQFF. CDR3 DNA: TGTGCCAGCAAGGGTGGCCTAGCGGGGAGGGATGGGCAGTTCTTC.

For this clonotype: A junction end diverges from the germline sequence, so it may reflect a read error. The J gene is TRBJ2-1, the V gene TRBV3-1; 12 bases fit TRBD2. Germline-derived CDR1 and CDR2 are LGHDT and YNNKEL (reference sequence). The CDR3 length is 16 residues. The CDR3 region has the DNA TGTGCCGGCAGCCAACCGAGACTAGCGGGAGACAATGAGCAGTTCTTC. As protein: CAGSQPRLAGDNEQFF.

This clonotype came up many times. The chain employs TRBV18 and TRBJ1-4; D is perhaps TRBD1 (5 bases). The CDR3 consists of 14 residues. The V and J ends lost 2 bases and 8 bases respectively, with 12 bases between them. Germline V CDR1 and CDR2: KGHSH, LQKENI. This CDR3 is CASSPVTPGEKLFF. Written as DNA, the CDR3 is TGTGCCAGCTCACCAGTGACCCCAGGGGAAAAACTGTTTTTT.

This clonotype was observed many times. The rearrangement links TRBV11-2 to TRBJ2-1, with no clear D. V was trimmed by 1 base and J by 5 bases, leaving 12 bases between them. The CDR3 covers 15 residues. The germline V gene has CDR1 SGHAT and CDR2 FQNNGV. CDR3 coding DNA: TGTGCCAGCAGCTTAGGTCGATTCGGCGACAATGAGCAGTTCTTC. This gives the protein CASSLGRFGDNEQFF. Full variable domain (missing parts from reference TRBV11-2 and TRBJ2-1): EAGVAQSPRYKIIEKRQSVAFWCNPISGHATLYWYQQILGQGPKLLIQFQNNGVVDDSQLPKDRFSAERLKGVDSTLKIQPAKLEDSAVYLCASSLGRFGDNEQFFGPGTRLTVL.

This clonotype was found many times. This sequence joins TRBV6-1 and TRBJ2-3; TRBD2 matches 9 bases. From germline, CDR1 is MNHNS and CDR2 SASEGT. CDR3 length equals 18 residues. With V trimmed by 6 bases and J by 4 bases, 17 bases remained unmatched. DNA for the CDR3: TGTGCCAGCAGGCCCCGCGGGGGGGACTACAATACGCCAGATACGCAGTATTTT. Translated: CASRPRGGDYNTPDTQYF.

Of note for this clonotype: A much larger clone lies one base from this, so it may be a read error. The rearrangement uses TRBV12-3 or TRBV12-4 and TRBJ2-1; D is possibly TRBD1 (6 bases). V lost 5 bases and J 2 bases, leaving 16 bases between the germline ends. CDR3 length: 16 residues. CDR3 nucleotides: TGTGCCAGCAGTGCCGGACAGAGCTTTCCCTACAATGAGCAGTTCTTC. This sequence encodes CASSAGQSFPYNEQFF.

The table lists this clonotype with a few counts. This could be a read error, since a much larger clone is one nucleotide away. The rearrangement uses TRBV5-1 and TRBJ2-3; D unclear. This CDR3 spans 13 amino acids. Germline CDR1 and CDR2: SGHRS and YFSETQ. The CDR3 loop is CAGSLGPSDTQYF. The DNA for the CDR3 is TGCGCCGGCAGCCTAGGCCCCTCGGATACGCAGTATTTT.

This clonotype was counted many times. This chain uses TRBV6-1 with TRBJ2-7, with D tentatively TRBD1 (5 bases). This CDR3 has 13 amino acids. Germline CDR1 reads MNHNS; CDR2 reads SASEGT. Trimming shortened V by 2 bases and J by 5 bases, and 10 bases separated the two germline ends. The CDR3, as DNA: TGTGCCAGCAGTGAAAGATTCAGGGACGAGCAGTACTTC. Its translation: CASSERFRDEQYF.

This sequence joins TRBV5-1 and TRBJ2-5; D not certain. This CDR3 is built from 15 residues. Germline loops: CDR1 SGHRS, CDR2 YFSETQ. The V and J ends lost 0 bases and 5 bases respectively, with 14 bases between them. CDR3 loop: CASSLAQSFGETQYF. The CDR3 region has the DNA TGCGCCAGCAGCTTGGCCCAGTCTTTTGGGGAGACCCAGTACTTC.

This clonotype has just a few counts. This rearrangement joins TRBV11-3 to TRBJ2-2; 8 nucleotides agree with TRBD2. Germline V gene lookup returns CDR1 SGHNT and CDR2 YENEEA. Losses at the gene ends were 7 bases for V and 1 base for J; bases not matched to a gene: 5. CDR3 size: 15 residues. CDR3 in amino acids: CASTAGGQNTGELFF. DNA for the CDR3: TGTGCCAGCACCGCGGGGGGCCAGAACACCGGGGAGCTGTTTTTT.